The 12 T cell receptor beta chains below all came from one sample that was sequenced in a study of molecular identifiers for immune sequencing clone quantification. TCRdb reprocessed the PCR reads via MiXCR and lists one record per CDR3 protein. The sample yields approximately 36,000 distinct CDR3 sequences, 18% seen once. Specimen: naive CD8+ T cells from blood, with Jurkat cell RNA spiked in. The sample's subset: FACS-sorted CD8+CD4-CCR7+CD45RA+ naive T cells. The receptor set was obtained from a human donor in good health. Some libraries in this study had Jurkat cell RNA spiked in.

This clonotype was detected many times. The chain carries TRBV6-2 or TRBV6-3 and TRBJ2-7; 9 bases map to TRBD2. The ends lost 8 bases at V and 2 bases at J; junction bases unmatched: 10. CDR1 and CDR2 (germline): MNHEY, SVGEGT. CDR3 length equals 15 residues. The CDR3 DNA follows: TGTGCCAGCGGCTCGGGACTAGCATTCACCTACGAGCAGTACTTC. Encoded protein: CASGSGLAFTYEQYF.

This clonotype occurred many times. V and J are TRBV7-9 and TRBJ2-1, with D tentatively TRBD1 (5 bases). V was clipped by 3 bases and J by 10 bases, with 10 bases between them. Germline V lookup: CDR1 SEHNR, CDR2 FQNEAQ (reference sequence). CDR3 length: 12 amino acids. The CDR3 loop reads CASSFTGMEQFF. CDR3 sequence (DNA): TGTGCCAGCAGCTTCACAGGAATGGAGCAGTTCTTC. Looking up the rest from reference TRBV7-9 and TRBJ2-1 gives the full variable domain: DTGVSQNPRHKITKRGQNVTFRCDPISEHNRLYWYRQTLGQGPEFLTYFQNEAQLEKSRLLSDRFSAERPKGSFSTLEIQRTEQGDSAMYLCASSFTGMEQFFGPGTRLTVL.

This clonotype was seen repeatedly, ten times or more. The CDR3 sequence: CASSSPRDRYEQYF. For the CDR3, the DNA is TGTGCCAGCAGTAGCCCCCGGGATCGCTACGAGCAGTACTTC. The V call is TRBV28, the J call TRBJ2-7; maybe TRBD2 (5 bases). CDR1 is MDHEN and CDR2 is SYDVKM in the germline V gene. This CDR3 is built from 14 residues. V was trimmed by 5 bases and J by 3 bases, leaving 14 bases between them.

This clonotype showed up just a few times. The V gene is TRBV9, the J gene TRBJ1-2; D not certain. Germline V gene data show CDR1 as SGDLS and CDR2 as YYNGEE. There are 11 residues in the CDR3. V lost 5 bases and J 0 bases, leaving 2 bases between the germline ends. The CDR3 DNA follows: TGTGCCAGCAGAGCTAACTATGGCTACACCTTC. Translation gives CASRANYGYTF.

The chain couples TRBV6-2 or TRBV6-3 to TRBJ2-3; perhaps TRBD1 as D (6 bases). V was pared by 5 bases and J by 4 bases, with 13 bases between. Germline lookup yields CDR1 MNHEY and CDR2 SVGEGT. The CDR3 sequence is 14 residues long. CDR3 amino acids: CASSDRQESDTQYF. In DNA, the CDR3 is TGTGCCAGCAGTGACCGACAGGAGTCAGATACGCAGTATTTT.

This clonotype was counted ten times or more. The rearrangement uses TRBV4-3 and TRBJ2-7; 8 nucleotides line up with TRBD1. The CDR3 spans 15 residues. J lost 1 base, V lost 0 bases, and 2 bases had no gene match. Germline values: CDR1 LGHNA, CDR2 YSLEER. CDR3 DNA: TGCGCCAGCAGCCAAGATTGGGACAGGTCCTACGAGCAGTACTTC. It encodes CASSQDWDRSYEQYF.

Ten or more counts support this clonotype. Given the absence of the conserved phenylalanine or tryptophan at the CDR3 end, a read error is likely. The chain combines TRBV6-6 with TRBJ1-6; D uncertain. Germline V CDR1 and CDR2: MNHNY, SVGAGI (reference sequence). This CDR3 is 10 amino acids long. V was trimmed by 8 bases and J by 8 bases, leaving 4 bases between them. CDR3 loop: CASGHSPLHL. The DNA for the CDR3 is TGTGCCAGCGGGCATTCACCCCTCCACTTG.

This clonotype ranks as medium-sized. V usage is TRBV7-6 and J usage is TRBJ2-7; TRBD1 is a possible D gene (6 bases). The CDR3 consists of 14 residues. V gave up 0 bases and J gave up 3 bases, with 9 bases separating them. Germline V CDR1 and CDR2: SGHVS, FNYEAQ. The CDR3 coding sequence is TGTGCCAGCAGCTTAGCCGGGACATACTACGAGCAGTACTTC. This codes for CASSLAGTYYEQYF.

This clonotype was recorded once. V and J are TRBV7-9 and TRBJ1-2; D unresolved. The germline gives CDR1 SEHNR, CDR2 FQNEAQ (reference sequence). Trimming took 4 bases from V and 1 from J, leaving 7 bases between them. The CDR3 loop spans 13 amino acids. As DNA, the CDR3 is TGTGCCAGCAGCTCCAATAATAACTATGGCTACACCTTC. Translated, it gives CASSSNNNYGYTF.

Points on this clonotype: The junction and the germline gene differ at one end; a read error may be behind it. The gene calls are TRBV14 and TRBJ1-3, with D hard to call. Germline-derived CDR1 and CDR2 are SGHDN and FVKESK. CDR3 length: 11 amino acids. CDR3: CASSQGNTTYF. The CDR3 DNA is TGTGCCAGCAGCCAAGGAAACACCACATATTTT.

This clonotype was recorded at least ten times. This chain connects TRBV5-5 to TRBJ2-7, with D possibly being TRBD1 (6 bases). Germline-derived CDR1 and CDR2 are SGHKS and YYEKEE (reference sequence). The CDR3 is 17 amino acids. V was pared by 2 bases and J by 3 bases, with 21 bases between. In DNA form, the CDR3 reads TGTGCCAGCAGCTTCAGGGACAAGAAGTCATACCTCTACGAGCAGTACTTC. This codes for CASSFRDKKSYLYEQYF.

The table lists this clonotype with many counts. The genes are TRBV6-5 and TRBJ2-7, with 8 bases that match TRBD2. CDR1 MNHEY and CDR2 SVGAGI come from the germline V gene. The CDR3 has 15 residues. J gave up 4 bases and V 2 bases, and 7 bases lay outside the gene matches. Written as DNA, the CDR3 is TGTGCCAGCAGTTACCTGGCTAGCGGGCTATACGAGCAGTACTTC. Encoded protein: CASSYLASGLYEQYF.